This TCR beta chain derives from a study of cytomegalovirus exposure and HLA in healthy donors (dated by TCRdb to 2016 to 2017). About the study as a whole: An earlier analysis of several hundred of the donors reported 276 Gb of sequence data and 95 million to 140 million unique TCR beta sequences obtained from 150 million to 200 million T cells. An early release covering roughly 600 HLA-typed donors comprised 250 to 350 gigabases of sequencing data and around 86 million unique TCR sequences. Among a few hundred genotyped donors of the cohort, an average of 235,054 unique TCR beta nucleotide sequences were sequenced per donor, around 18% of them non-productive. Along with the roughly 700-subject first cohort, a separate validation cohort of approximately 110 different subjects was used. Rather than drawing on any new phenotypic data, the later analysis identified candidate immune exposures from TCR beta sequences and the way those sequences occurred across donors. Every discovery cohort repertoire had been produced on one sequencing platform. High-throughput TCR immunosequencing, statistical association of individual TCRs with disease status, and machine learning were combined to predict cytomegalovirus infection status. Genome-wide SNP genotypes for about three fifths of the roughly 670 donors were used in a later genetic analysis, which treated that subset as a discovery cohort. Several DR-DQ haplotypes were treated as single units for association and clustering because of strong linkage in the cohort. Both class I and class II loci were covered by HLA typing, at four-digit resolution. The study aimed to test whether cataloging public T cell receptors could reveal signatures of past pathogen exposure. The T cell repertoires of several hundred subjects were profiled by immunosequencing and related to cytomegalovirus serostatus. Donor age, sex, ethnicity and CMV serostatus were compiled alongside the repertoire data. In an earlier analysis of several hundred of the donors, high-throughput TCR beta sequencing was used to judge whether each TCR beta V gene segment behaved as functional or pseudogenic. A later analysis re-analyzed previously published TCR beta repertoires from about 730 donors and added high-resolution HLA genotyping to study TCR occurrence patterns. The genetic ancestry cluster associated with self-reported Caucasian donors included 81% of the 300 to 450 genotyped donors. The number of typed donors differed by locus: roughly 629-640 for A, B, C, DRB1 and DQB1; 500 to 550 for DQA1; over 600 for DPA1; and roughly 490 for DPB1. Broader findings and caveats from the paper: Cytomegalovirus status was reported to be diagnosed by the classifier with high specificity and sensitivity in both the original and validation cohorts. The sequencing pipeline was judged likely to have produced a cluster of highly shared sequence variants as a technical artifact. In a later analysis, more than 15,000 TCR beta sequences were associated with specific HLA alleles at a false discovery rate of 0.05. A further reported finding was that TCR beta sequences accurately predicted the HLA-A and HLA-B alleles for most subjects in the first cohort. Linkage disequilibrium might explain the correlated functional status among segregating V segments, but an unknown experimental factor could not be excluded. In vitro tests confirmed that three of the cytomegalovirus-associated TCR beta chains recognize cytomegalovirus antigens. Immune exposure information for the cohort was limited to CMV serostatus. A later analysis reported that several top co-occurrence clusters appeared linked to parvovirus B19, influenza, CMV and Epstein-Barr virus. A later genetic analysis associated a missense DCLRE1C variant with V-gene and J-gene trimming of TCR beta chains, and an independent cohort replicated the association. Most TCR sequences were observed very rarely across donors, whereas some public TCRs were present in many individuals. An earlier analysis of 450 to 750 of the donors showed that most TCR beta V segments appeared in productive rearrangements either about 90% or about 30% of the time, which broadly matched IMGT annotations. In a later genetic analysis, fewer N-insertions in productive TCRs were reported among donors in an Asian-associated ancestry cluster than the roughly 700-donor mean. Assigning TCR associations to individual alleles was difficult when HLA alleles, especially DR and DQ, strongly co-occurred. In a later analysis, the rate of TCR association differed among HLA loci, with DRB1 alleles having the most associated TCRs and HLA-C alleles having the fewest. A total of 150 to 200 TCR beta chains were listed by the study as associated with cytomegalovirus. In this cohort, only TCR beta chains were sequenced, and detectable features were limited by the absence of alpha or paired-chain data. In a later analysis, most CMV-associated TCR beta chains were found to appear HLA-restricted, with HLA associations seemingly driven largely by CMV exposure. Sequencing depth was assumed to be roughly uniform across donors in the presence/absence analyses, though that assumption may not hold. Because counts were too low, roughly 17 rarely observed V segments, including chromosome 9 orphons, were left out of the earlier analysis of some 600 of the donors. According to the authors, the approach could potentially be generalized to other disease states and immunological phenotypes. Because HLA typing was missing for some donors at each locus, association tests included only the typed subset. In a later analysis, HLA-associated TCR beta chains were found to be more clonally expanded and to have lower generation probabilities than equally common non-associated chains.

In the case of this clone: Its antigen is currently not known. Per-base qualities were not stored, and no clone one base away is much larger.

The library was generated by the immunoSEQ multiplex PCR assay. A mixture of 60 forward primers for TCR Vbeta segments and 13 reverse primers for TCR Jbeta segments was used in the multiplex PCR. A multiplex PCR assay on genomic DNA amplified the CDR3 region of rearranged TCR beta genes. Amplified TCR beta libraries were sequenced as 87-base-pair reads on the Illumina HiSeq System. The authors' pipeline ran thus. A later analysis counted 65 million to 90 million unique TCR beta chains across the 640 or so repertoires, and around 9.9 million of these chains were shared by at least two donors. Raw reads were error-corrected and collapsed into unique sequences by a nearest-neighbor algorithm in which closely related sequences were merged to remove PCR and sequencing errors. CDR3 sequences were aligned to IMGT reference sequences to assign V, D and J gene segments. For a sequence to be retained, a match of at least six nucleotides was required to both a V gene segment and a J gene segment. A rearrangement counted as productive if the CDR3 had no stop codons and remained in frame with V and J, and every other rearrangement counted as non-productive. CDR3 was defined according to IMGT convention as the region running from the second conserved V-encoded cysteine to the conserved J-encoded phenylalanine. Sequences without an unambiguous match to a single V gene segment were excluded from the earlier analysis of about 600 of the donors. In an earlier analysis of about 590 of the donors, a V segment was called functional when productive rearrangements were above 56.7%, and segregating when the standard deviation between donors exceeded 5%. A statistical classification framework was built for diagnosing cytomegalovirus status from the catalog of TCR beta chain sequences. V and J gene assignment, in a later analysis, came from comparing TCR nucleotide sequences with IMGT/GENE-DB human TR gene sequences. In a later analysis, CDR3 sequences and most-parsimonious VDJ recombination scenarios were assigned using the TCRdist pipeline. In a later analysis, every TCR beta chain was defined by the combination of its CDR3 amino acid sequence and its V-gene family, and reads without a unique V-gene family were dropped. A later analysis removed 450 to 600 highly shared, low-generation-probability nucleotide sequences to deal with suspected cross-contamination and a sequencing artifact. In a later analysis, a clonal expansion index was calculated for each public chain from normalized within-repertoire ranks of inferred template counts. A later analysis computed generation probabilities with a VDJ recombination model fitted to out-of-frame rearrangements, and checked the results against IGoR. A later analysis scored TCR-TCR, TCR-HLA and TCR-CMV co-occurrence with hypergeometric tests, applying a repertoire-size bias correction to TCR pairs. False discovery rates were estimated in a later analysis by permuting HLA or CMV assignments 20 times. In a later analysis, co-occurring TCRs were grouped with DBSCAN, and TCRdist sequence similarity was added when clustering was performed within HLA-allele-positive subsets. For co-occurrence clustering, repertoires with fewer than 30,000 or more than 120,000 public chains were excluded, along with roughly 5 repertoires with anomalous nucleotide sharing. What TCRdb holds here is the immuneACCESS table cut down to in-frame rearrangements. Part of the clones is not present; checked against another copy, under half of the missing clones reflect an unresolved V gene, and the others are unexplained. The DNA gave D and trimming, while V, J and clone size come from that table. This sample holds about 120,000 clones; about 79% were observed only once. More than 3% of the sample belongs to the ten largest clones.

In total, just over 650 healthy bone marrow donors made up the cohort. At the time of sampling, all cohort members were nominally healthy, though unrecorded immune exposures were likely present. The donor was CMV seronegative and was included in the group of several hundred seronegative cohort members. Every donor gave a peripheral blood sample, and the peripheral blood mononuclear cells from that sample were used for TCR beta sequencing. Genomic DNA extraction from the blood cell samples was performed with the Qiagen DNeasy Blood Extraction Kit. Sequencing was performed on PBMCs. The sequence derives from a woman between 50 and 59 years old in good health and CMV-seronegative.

The CDR3 here reads CASSSAYRGLTDTQYF. The nucleotides are TGTGCCAGTAGTTCCGCCTACAGGGGATTGACAGATACGCAGTATTTT. Recombination joined TRBV19 with TRBJ2-3, with TRBD1 matching 7 junction bases. The cysteine opens and the phenylalanine closes a CDR3 of 16 amino acids. Only the CDR3 part of the read is kept: 48 bases, read in frame from the first base. CDR1 LNHDA and CDR2 SQIVND are derived from the germline V gene (reference sequence). Unmatched junction bases come to 11, with V trimmed by 5 bases and J by 3 bases.